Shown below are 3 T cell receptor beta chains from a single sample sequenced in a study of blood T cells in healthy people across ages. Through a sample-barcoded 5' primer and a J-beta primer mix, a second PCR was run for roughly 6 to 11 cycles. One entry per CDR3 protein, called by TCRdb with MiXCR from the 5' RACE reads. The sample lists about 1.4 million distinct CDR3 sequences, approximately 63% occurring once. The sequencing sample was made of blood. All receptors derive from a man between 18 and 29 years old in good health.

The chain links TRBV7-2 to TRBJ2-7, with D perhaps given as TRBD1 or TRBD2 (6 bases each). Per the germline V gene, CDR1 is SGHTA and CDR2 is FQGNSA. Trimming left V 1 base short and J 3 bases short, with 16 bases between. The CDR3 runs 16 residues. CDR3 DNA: TGTGCCAGCAGCTTAGTCCCGGGGGCAGGGGACTACGAGCAGTACTTC. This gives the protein CASSLVPGAGDYEQYF.

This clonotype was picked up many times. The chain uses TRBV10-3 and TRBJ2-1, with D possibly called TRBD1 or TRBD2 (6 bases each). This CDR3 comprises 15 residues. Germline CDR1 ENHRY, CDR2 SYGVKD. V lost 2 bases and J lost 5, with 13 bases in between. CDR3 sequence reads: CAISEVAEGDNEQFF. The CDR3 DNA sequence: TGTGCCATCAGTGAGGTAGCGGAGGGGGACAATGAGCAGTTCTTC.

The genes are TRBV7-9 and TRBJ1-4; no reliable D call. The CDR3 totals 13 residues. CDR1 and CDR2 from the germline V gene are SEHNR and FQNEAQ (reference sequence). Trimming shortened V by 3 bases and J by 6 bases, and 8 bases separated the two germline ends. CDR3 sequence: CASSLSVDEKLFF. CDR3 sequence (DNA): TGTGCCAGCAGCTTGAGTGTTGATGAAAAACTGTTTTTT.